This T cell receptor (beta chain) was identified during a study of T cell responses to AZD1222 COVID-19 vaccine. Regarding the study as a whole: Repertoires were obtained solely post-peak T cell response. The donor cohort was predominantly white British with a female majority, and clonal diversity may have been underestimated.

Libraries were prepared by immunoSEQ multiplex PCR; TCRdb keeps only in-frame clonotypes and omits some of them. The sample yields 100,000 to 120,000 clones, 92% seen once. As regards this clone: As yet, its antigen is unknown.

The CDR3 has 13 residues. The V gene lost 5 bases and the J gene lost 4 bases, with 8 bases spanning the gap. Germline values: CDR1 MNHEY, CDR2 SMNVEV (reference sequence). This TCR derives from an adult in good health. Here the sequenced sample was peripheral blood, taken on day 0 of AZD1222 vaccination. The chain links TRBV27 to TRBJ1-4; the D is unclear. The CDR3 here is CASSHSYNEKLFF. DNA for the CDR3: TGTGCCAGCAGTCACAGCTATAATGAAAAACTGTTTTTT.